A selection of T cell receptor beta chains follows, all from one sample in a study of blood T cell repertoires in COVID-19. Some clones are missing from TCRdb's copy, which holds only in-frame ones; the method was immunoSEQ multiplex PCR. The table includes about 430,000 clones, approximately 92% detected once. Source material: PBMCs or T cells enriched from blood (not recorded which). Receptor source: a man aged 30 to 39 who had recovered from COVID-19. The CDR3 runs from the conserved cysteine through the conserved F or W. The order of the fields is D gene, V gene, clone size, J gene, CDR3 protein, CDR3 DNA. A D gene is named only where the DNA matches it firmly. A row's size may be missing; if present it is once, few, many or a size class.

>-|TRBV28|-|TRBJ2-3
CASSPLGPTTDTQYF
TGTGCCAGCAGTCCCCTTGGCCCCACGACAGATACGCAGTATTTT
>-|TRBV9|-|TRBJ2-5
CASSAYPGQRETQYF
TGTGCCAGCAGCGCGTACCCGGGACAACGAGAGACCCAGTACTTC
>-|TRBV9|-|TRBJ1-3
CASSAYGGTGNTIYF
TGTGCCAGCAGCGCCTATGGGGGCACTGGAAACACCATATATTTT
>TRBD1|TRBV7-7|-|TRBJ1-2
CASSFEARRRTGNFGYTF
TGTGCTAGCAGCTTCGAAGCGCGGCGCCGGACAGGGAATTTTGGCTACACCTTC
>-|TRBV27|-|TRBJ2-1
CASSLSTDPWTYNEQFF
TGTGCCAGCAGTTTATCGACCGACCCTTGGACTTACAATGAGCAGTTCTTC
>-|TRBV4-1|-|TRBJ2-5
CASSQSPGEGEETQYF
TGCGCCAGCAGCCAATCACCAGGGGAAGGGGAAGAGACCCAGTACTTC
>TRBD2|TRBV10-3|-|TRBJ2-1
CAISAGLAGVGVNEQFF
TGTGCCATCAGCGCCGGACTAGCGGGAGTCGGGGTCAATGAGCAGTTCTTC
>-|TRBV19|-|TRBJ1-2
CASSISTRNYGYTF
TGTGCCAGTAGTATCTCGACACGGAACTATGGCTACACCTTC
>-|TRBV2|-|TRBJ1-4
CASSERTANEKLFF
TGTGCCAGCAGTGAAAGGACAGCTAATGAAAAACTGTTTTTT
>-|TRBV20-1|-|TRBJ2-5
CSAPRETQYF
TGCAGTGCACCCAGGGAGACCCAGTACTTC
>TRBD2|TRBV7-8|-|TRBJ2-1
CASSPGLAGGGEQFF
TGTGCCAGCAGCCCGGGACTAGCGGGAGGTGGAGAGCAGTTCTTC
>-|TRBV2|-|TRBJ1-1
CASSPFRAEAFF
TGTGCCAGCAGTCCTTTTCGGGCTGAAGCTTTCTTT
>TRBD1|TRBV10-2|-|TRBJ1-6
CASTRDRGVSPLHF
TGCGCCAGCACGCGGGACAGGGGGGTTTCACCCCTCCACTTT
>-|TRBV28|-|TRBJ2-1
CASSLGQAPYNEQFF
TGTGCCAGCAGTTTGGGCCAGGCCCCTTACAATGAGCAGTTCTTC
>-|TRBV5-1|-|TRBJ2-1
CASSQGTYNEQFF
TGCGCCAGCAGTCAGGGGACCTACAATGAGCAGTTCTTC
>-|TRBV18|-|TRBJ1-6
CASSSSNSPLHF
TGTGCCAGCTCATCCTCGAATTCACCCCTCCACTTT
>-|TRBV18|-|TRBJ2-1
CASSQKDSIYNEQFF
TGTGCCAGCTCACAAAAGGACAGCATCTACAATGAGCAGTTCTTC
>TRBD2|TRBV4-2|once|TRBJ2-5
CASSPLRGETQYF
TGTGCCAGCAGCCCCCTGCGGGGGGAGACCCAGTACTTC
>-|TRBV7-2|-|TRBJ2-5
CASSARSGYQETQYF
TGTGCCAGCAGCGCCCGCTCAGGGTACCAAGAGACCCAGTACTTC
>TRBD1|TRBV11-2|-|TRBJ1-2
CASSSLRDSMGYTF
TGTGCCAGCAGCTCCTTGCGGGACAGTATGGGCTACACCTTC
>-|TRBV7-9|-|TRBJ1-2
CASSLNTLFGYTF
TGTGCCAGCAGCTTGAACACCCTGTTCGGCTACACCTTC
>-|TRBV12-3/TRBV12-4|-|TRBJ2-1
CASSLTAYNEQFF
TGTGCCAGCAGCTTAACGGCCTACAATGAGCAGTTCTTC
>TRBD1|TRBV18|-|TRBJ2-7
CASSPQGQGVGQYF
TGTGCCAGCTCACCACAGGGACAGGGAGTCGGGCAGTACTTC
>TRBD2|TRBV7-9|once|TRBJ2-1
CASSLSTSGYNEQFF
TGTGCCAGCAGCTTGTCAACTAGCGGATACAATGAGCAGTTCTTC
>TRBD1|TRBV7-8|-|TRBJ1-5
CASSSSGSGGGQPQHF
TGTGCCAGCAGCTCGAGCGGATCAGGGGGAGGTCAGCCCCAGCATTTT
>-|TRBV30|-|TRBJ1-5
CAWSSRQNQPQHF
TGTGCCTGGAGTTCCAGGCAGAATCAGCCCCAGCATTTT